This is a list of T cell receptor beta chains from one sample in a study of cytomegalovirus exposure and HLA in healthy donors. Clones were sequenced by immunoSEQ multiplex PCR, and TCRdb holds only the in-frame ones, with some missing. The sample carries over 150,000 clones, around four fifths recorded once. The sequencing input was PBMCs. The receptors derive from a middle-aged man in good health and CMV-seropositive. Each CDR3 is given with its conserved first and last residue.

TRBJ2-1 | TRBV5-1 | CASSLLGQGVNELFF
TRBJ1-3 | TRBV29-1 | CSVRGVGNTIYF
TRBJ2-7 | TRBV9 | CASSVGLQGHEQYF
TRBJ1-1 | TRBV7-9 | CASRLEDTEAFF
TRBJ1-1 | TRBV4-1 | CASSQGQGNMNTEAFF
TRBJ2-4 | TRBV6-5 | CATTPRAAKNIQYF
TRBJ2-7 | TRBV14 | CASSQGLAYEQYF
TRBJ2-2 | TRBV6-6 | CASRKQGAANTGELFF
TRBJ1-5 | TRBV7-9 | CASSFSPDQPQHF
TRBJ2-2 | TRBV19 | CAGQGFDTGELFF
TRBJ2-5 | TRBV5-4 | CASSDRTSGFIGTQYF
TRBJ1-5 | TRBV11-2 | CASSLGGGANQPQHF
TRBJ2-3 | TRBV4-3 | CASSPPSTDTQYF
TRBJ1-2 | TRBV14 | CASSPTGFGYTF
TRBJ1-3 | TRBV5-5 | CASSQDLGTNSGNTIYF
TRBJ2-3 | TRBV27 | CASSLSAGADTQYF
TRBJ1-1 | TRBV25-1 | CASSESGRQGVFEAFF
TRBJ1-1 | TRBV9 | CASSDPGQGTTEAFF
TRBJ2-5 | TRBV2 | CASSPTGLAQYF
TRBJ1-5 | TRBV28 | CASSVRGWGNQPQHF
TRBJ2-1 | TRBV11-2 | CASSDGGVGYNEQFF
TRBJ1-2 | TRBV6-5 | CASSYTPTARLSGYTF
TRBJ1-6 | TRBV7-9 | CASGQGRNSPLHF
TRBJ2-3 | TRBV7-9 | CASSRLAGVTDTQYF
TRBJ1-4 | TRBV2 | CASSEGGTGFEKLFF
TRBJ2-1 | TRBV5-6 | CASSLERGVAYNEQFF
TRBJ1-5 | TRBV25-1 | CASSESGGNQPQHF
TRBJ2-5 | TRBV12-1 | CARSGEGQQGTQYF
TRBJ2-1 | TRBV19 | CASSIVAQGNEQFF
TRBJ2-5 | TRBV5-1 | CASSFLGDAVETQYF
TRBJ2-3 | TRBV9 | CASSVGGTAFTDTQYF